The clone carrying this T cell receptor (beta chain) has just one count. This record belongs to a study of blood T cell repertoires in COVID-19. Background on the study: COVID-19 samples, acute and convalescent, were from the United States, Italy and Spain. Sample material is recorded as cDNA or gDNA derived from T cells, B-cell-depleted T cells, or PBMCs.

Original analysis: Amplified reference gene primers provided the basis for estimating nucleated cell counts. The table came from immunoSEQ multiplex PCR; TCRdb's copy has only in-frame clones and leaves some out. The V and J calls and clone size come from that table; D and trimming were worked out from the DNA. The sample includes some 77,000 clones, around four fifths of them seen just once. CDR3 length: 13 residues. V gave up 5 bases and J gave up 3 bases; unmatched junction bases: 2. Germline-derived CDR1 and CDR2 are PRHDT and FYEKMQ (reference sequence). The clonotype was recovered from a woman aged 55-69 years with acute or convalescent COVID-19. Material: peripheral blood. This rearrangement joins TRBV13 to TRBJ1-2; 8 bases line up with TRBD1. The CDR3 here is CASSQQGDYGYTF. The CDR3 coding sequence is TGTGCCAGCAGCCAACAGGGGGACTATGGCTACACCTTC.